Listed below are T cell receptor beta chains from one sample, sequenced in a study of monozygotic twins with inflammatory bowel disease. TCRdb reprocessed the 5' RACE reads and reports one entry per CDR3 protein, with no DNA. In all, the sample yields about 350,000 distinct CDR3 sequences. The sequenced material came from blood. The receptors were gathered from a human donor with ulcerative colitis or Crohn's disease, or a healthy co-twin of an affected twin (not recorded which). Each CDR3 is given with its conserved first and last residue. Fields, in order: J gene, V gene, CDR3 protein.

TRBJ2-7 TRBV12-3/TRBV12-4 CASSYDRGYEQYF
TRBJ2-7 TRBV4-3 CASSQESAYASGNPYEQYF
TRBJ2-7 TRBV12-3/TRBV12-4 CASSLGRFSSYEQYF
TRBJ2-3 TRBV6-5 CASSYGGLAGYTDTQYF
TRBJ2-3 TRBV11-2 CASSLSGQHFTDTQYF
TRBJ2-1 TRBV7-2 CASSLDTGSSYNEQFF
TRBJ2-7 TRBV20-1 CSASVSNYEQYF
TRBJ2-1 TRBV25-1 CASSGVGTSGSSYNEQFF
TRBJ2-5 TRBV25-1 CASSEFRDLQETQYF
TRBJ2-3 TRBV4-3 CASSQGLSGGPDTQYF
TRBJ1-2 TRBV10-3 CAISVEGNYGYTF
TRBJ1-6 TRBV30 CAWSVMGTDNSPLHF
TRBJ2-7 TRBV6-5 CASSYSAASTSYEQYF
TRBJ2-1 TRBV5-6 CASSLVIAAEQFF
TRBJ2-1 TRBV7-8 CASRMNRVSYNEQFF
TRBJ1-1 TRBV10-3 CAISEPSGHIEAFF
TRBJ2-1 TRBV5-1 CASSLGDRGFYNEQFF
TRBJ1-2 TRBV12-3/TRBV12-4 CASSPRQGQGYGYTF
TRBJ1-1 TRBV6-6 CASSPSGGAIEAFF
TRBJ1-2 TRBV30 CAWSRTGFYGYTF
TRBJ2-7 TRBV6-5 CASSQGGEQYF
TRBJ2-1 TRBV5-1 CASSRVAGTSDEQFF
TRBJ1-2 TRBV3-1 CASSQDMTGGGYTF
TRBJ1-2 TRBV5-1 CASSLVQGGSGYTF
TRBJ1-1 TRBV5-1 CASSRGQGATNTEAFF
TRBJ2-7 TRBV27 CASSLLTGQYYEQYF
TRBJ2-2 TRBV5-1 CASNRMPGTVMEGAGELFF
TRBJ2-1 TRBV4-3 CASSQAAGDYNEQFF
TRBJ1-1 TRBV28 CASRLTGLRTEAFF